The 20 T cell receptor beta chains reported below all come from one sample, sequenced in a study of T cell repertoires in aging, cancer and after chemotherapy. Rearranged V-D-J TRB sequences were amplified with a mixed TRB-A/B primer pool. A single record per CDR3 protein comes from TCRdb applying MiXCR to the multiplex PCR reads. Found here are 2,500 or so distinct CDR3 sequences, under 65% of them singletons; the top ten hold 34%. The template was genomic DNA from peripheral blood, not RNA. Sequenced: blood. These receptors originate from a human donor with a blood cancer. The donor label of this sample is uncertain.

CDR3 in amino acids: CATRMRMGGNQPQHF. The CDR3, as DNA: TGTGCCACCCGGATGAGGATGGGTGGCAATCAGCCCCAGCATTTT. This rearrangement joins TRBV18 to TRBJ1-5; no clear D gene. The CDR3 loop spans 15 amino acids. CDR1 and CDR2 from the germline V gene are KGHSH and LQKENI. Trimming removed 10 bases at V and 2 bases at J, with 18 bases between.

Only a few counts were recorded for this clonotype. This chain joins TRBV29-1 and TRBJ2-7, with TRBD2 matching 7 bases. CDR3 length: 13 amino acids. Looked up from germline, CDR1 is SQVTM and CDR2 is ANQGSEA. J gave up 2 bases and V 5 bases, and 6 bases lay outside the gene matches. The CDR3 DNA follows: TGCAGCGTTCGTGGGAGGGGAACCTACGAGCAGTACTTC. Translated: CSVRGRGTYEQYF.

This clonotype counts as medium-sized. This chain connects TRBV20-1 to TRBJ2-7; D call uncertain. With 1 base removed from V and 3 bases from J, the gap between germline ends came to 7 bases. The CDR3 covers 12 residues. Germline V gene data show CDR1 as DFQATT and CDR2 as SNEGSKA (reference sequence). The DNA for the CDR3 is TGCAGTGCTAGAGTCTCAGGCTACGAGCAGTACTTC. This codes for CSARVSGYEQYF.

Worth noting for this clonotype: Germline and junction disagree at one end, which may indicate a read error. This chain connects TRBV4-2 to TRBJ2-7; no clear D gene. The length of the CDR3 is 13 residues. Germline lookup yields CDR1 LGHNA and CDR2 YNFKEQ. The CDR3 DNA follows: TGCGCCAGCTCCGATTCTCTCTCCTACGAGCAGTACTTC. The encoded protein is CASSDSLSYEQYF.

The chain is built from TRBV19 and TRBJ2-7, with a tentative D call TRBD1 (6 bases). This CDR3 contains 12 residues. Per the germline V gene, CDR1 is LNHDA and CDR2 is SQIVND (reference sequence). Trimming removed 6 bases at V and 9 bases at J, with 15 bases between. CDR3 loop: CASSDSGTWQYF. The CDR3 DNA reads as TGTGCCAGTAGCGATTCCGGGACATGGCAGTACTTC.

The rearrangement uses TRBV12-5 and TRBJ2-7; 8 positions match TRBD1. CDR3 length: 14 amino acids. Germline V gene lookup returns CDR1 LGHNT and CDR2 FRNRAP. J gave up 4 bases and V 5 bases, and 7 bases lay outside the gene matches. The CDR3 DNA reads TGTGCTAGTGGTCCACCAGACAGGGGTTACGAGCAGTACTTC. This sequence encodes CASGPPDRGYEQYF.

This clonotype was counted only a few times. J is TRBJ2-4 and V is TRBV5-1, with 8 bases identical to TRBD2. J lost 1 base, V lost 4 bases, and 10 bases had no gene match. Germline CDR1 is SGHRS and CDR2 is YFSETQ. The CDR3 consists of 17 residues. The CDR3 coding sequence is TGCGCCAGCAGCGAACAGCCGGGGGGGACTGCCAAAAACATTCAGTACTTC. It yields the protein CASSEQPGGTAKNIQYF. The variable domain in full, with the rest retrieved from reference TRBV5-1 and TRBJ2-4, is KAGVTQTPRYLIKTRGQQVTLSCSPISGHRSVSWYQQTPGQGLQFLFEYFSETQRNKGNFPGRFSGRQFSNSRSEMNVSTLELGDSALYLCASSEQPGGTAKNIQYFGAGTRLSVL.

The chain employs TRBV19 and TRBJ2-6, with 7 nucleotides matching TRBD2. CDR1 is LNHDA, CDR2 SQIVND, per germline (reference sequence). The CDR3 has 16 residues. J lost 0 bases, V lost 9 bases, and 8 bases had no gene match. CDR3 sequence reads: CASGEGHGSGANVLTF. For the CDR3, the DNA is TGTGCCAGCGGGGAGGGGCATGGCTCTGGGGCCAACGTCCTGACTTTC. The complete variable domain, with remaining parts taken from reference TRBV19 and TRBJ2-6, reads DGGITQSPKYLFRKEGQNVTLSCEQNLNHDAMYWYRQDPGQGLRLIYYSQIVNDFQKGDIAEGYSVSREKKESFPLTVTSAQKNPTAFYLCASGEGHGSGANVLTFGAGSRLTVL.

This clonotype is labeled hyperexpanded. This chain joins TRBV6-6 and TRBJ1-3, with TRBD1 as a possible D gene (5 bases). The CDR3 has 18 amino acids. Germline values: CDR1 MNHNY, CDR2 SVGAGI (reference sequence). Trimming shortened V by 6 bases and J by 1 base, and 22 bases separated the two germline ends. As DNA, the CDR3 is TGTGCCAGCAGCCCTAAGAGGGGTATGGATCGGTCTGGAAACACCATATATTTT. Amino acid sequence: CASSPKRGMDRSGNTIYF.

In its sample, this clonotype was seen a few times. The chain links TRBV5-6 to TRBJ1-5, with D perhaps TRBD1 (5 bases). V lost 4 bases and J 4 bases, leaving 9 bases between the germline ends. CDR1 and CDR2 from the germline V gene are SGHDT and YYEEEE. CDR3 size: 13 residues. CDR3 nucleotide sequence: TGTGCCAGCAGCAGACAGCAGAATCAGCCCCAGCATTTT. It is translated as CASSRQQNQPQHF. Full variable domain (outside the CDR3, taken from reference TRBV5-6 and TRBJ1-5): DAGVTQSPTHLIKTRGQQVTLRCSPKSGHDTVSWYQQALGQGPQFIFQYYEEEERQRGNFPDRFSGHQFPNYSSELNVNALLLGDSALYLCASSRQQNQPQHFGDGTRLSIL.

In this sample, this clonotype turned up once. V gene TRBV19 combines with J gene TRBJ1-2, with a tentative D call TRBD1 (5 bases). Germline V lookup: CDR1 LNHDA, CDR2 SQIVND (reference sequence). The CDR3 length is 15 residues. V was shortened by 4 bases and J by 6 bases, with 18 bases between the two germline ends. The CDR3 bases are TGTGCCAGTAGTAAATCGCCTGAGGGGATGGATGGCTACACCTTC. Translated: CASSKSPEGMDGYTF.

V and J are TRBV15 and TRBJ2-7; 10 bases match TRBD1. This CDR3 has 15 residues. The V and J ends lost 2 bases and 2 bases, in that order; junction bases with no gene match: 3. Germline CDR1 is LNHNV and CDR2 is YYDKDF (reference sequence). In DNA, the CDR3 is TGTGCCACCAGCAGAAGGGACAGGGGACCCTACGAGCAGTACTTC. Translation gives CATSRRDRGPYEQYF. The whole variable domain, remainder taken from reference TRBV15 and TRBJ2-7, is DAMVIQNPRYQVTQFGKPVTLSCSQTLNHNVMYWYQQKSSQAPKLLFHYYDKDFNNEADTPDNFQSRRPNTSFCFLDIRSPGLGDTAMYLCATSRRDRGPYEQYFGPGTRLTVT.

By proportion, this clonotype is medium-sized. The V and J genes are TRBV14 and TRBJ1-2; possibly TRBD1 for D (6 bases). V was cut by 3 bases and J by 9 bases, with 29 bases left in between. This CDR3 has 18 amino acids. Germline assignment: CDR1 SGHDN and CDR2 FVKESK. CDR3 sequence (DNA): TGTGCCAGCAGCCAGGAAGTCCGGGACATAACAGCGGACGGTAGCTACACCTTC. Amino acid sequence: CASSQEVRDITADGSYTF.

V gene TRBV6-6 combines with J gene TRBJ2-1, with 8 bases identical to TRBD2. V was pared by 5 bases and J by 7 bases, with 4 bases of the junction left unmatched. The CDR3 extends over 13 amino acids. The germline V gene encodes CDR1 MNHNY and CDR2 SVGAGI (reference sequence). CDR3 sequence reads: CASSIIAGNEQFF. CDR3 bases: TGTGCCAGCAGTATAATAGCGGGAAATGAGCAGTTCTTC.

The chain joins TRBV19 to TRBJ1-2; 9 positions agree with TRBD1. V lost 6 bases to trimming and J lost 6 bases; unmatched junction nucleotides: 11. CDR1 is LNHDA, CDR2 SQIVND, per germline (reference sequence). The CDR3 runs 15 residues. The CDR3 DNA sequence: TGTGCCAGTAGACAAACAGGGGGCCCGGTGCATGGCTACACCTTC. This translates into CASRQTGGPVHGYTF.

This clonotype ranks as medium-sized. J is TRBJ2-5 and V is TRBV10-3, with TRBD1 matching over 9 bases. V shed 3 bases and J 2 bases; nucleotides not matched to a gene: 4. Germline loops: CDR1 ENHRY, CDR2 SYGVKD. The CDR3 is made up of 15 amino acids. Written as DNA, the CDR3 is TGTGCCATCAGTGACCCGGGACAGGGACAAGAGACCCAGTACTTC. Translation gives CAISDPGQGQETQYF.

A single count supports this clonotype. J is TRBJ1-2 and V is TRBV6-1; D is possibly TRBD1 (6 bases). The germline V gene encodes CDR1 MNHNS and CDR2 SASEGT. V lost 6 bases and J 8 bases, leaving 16 bases between the germline ends. The length of the CDR3 is 13 residues. CDR3 DNA sequence: TGTGCCAGCAGCGGTCCAGGGGTCGGGGGCTACACCTTC. This translates into CASSGPGVGGYTF.

V gene TRBV18 combines with J gene TRBJ1-1; D possibly corresponds to TRBD1 (6 bases). The CDR3 runs 15 residues. CDR1 is KGHSH and CDR2 is LQKENI in the germline V gene. Trimming cost V 3 bases and J 3 bases, with 14 bases left between them. The CDR3 bases are TGTGCCAGCTCACCCCTTACAGGGCGGGACACTGAAGCTTTCTTT. This translates into CASSPLTGRDTEAFF.

This clonotype is a singleton in its sample. The chain is built from TRBV5-4 and TRBJ1-6; D is ambiguous. The CDR3 has 16 amino acids. With 5 bases removed from V and 3 bases from J, the gap between germline ends came to 15 bases. The germline gives CDR1 SGHNT, CDR2 YYREEE (reference sequence). The CDR3 sequence is CASRSRWGGYNSPLHF. CDR3 sequence (DNA): TGTGCCAGCAGGTCTCGATGGGGTGGCTATAATTCACCCCTCCACTTT.

The chain combines TRBV18 with TRBJ2-4; D unresolved. In germline, CDR1 is KGHSH, CDR2 LQKENI. V shed 2 bases and J shed 5 bases, with 10 bases lying between them. CDR3 length: 14 amino acids. The CDR3 nucleotides read TGTGCCAGCTCACCATCGGTGTCTCAAAACATTCAGTACTTC. Its protein product is CASSPSVSQNIQYF.